This T cell receptor (beta chain) is drawn from a study of blood T cell repertoires in COVID-19. This clone was seen a single time. CDR3 length: 12 residues. Losses at the gene ends were 10 bases for V and 6 bases for J; bases not matched to a gene: 9. Germline V lookup: CDR1 MNHEY, CDR2 SVGAGI. TCRdb's copy holds only in-frame clones and misses some; the assay was immunoSEQ multiplex PCR. The profile shows about 380,000 clones, around 91% of them singletons. The clonotype comes from a man younger than 35 with active or convalescent COVID-19. The rearrangement links TRBV6-5 to TRBJ2-7; 7 bases are a match to TRBD1. Sequencing was carried out using peripheral blood. The DNA of the CDR3 is TGTGCCACAACGGGGACAGCGTCCGAGCAGTACTTC. This codes for CATTGTASEQYF.